This TCR beta chain comes out of a study of blood T cell repertoires in COVID-19. Across the whole study: The study drew acute and convalescent COVID-19 samples from the United States, Italy and Spain. Sources were T cells, B-cell-depleted T cells, or PBMCs; the material itself was cDNA or gDNA.

CDR1 KGHSH and CDR2 LQKENI come from the germline V gene. The CDR3 totals 15 residues. V was shortened by 6 bases and J by 0 bases, with 11 bases between the two germline ends. Source study methods: It was from reference gene primer amplification that nucleated cell counts were estimated. Some clones are missing from TCRdb's copy, which holds only in-frame ones; the method was immunoSEQ multiplex PCR. V and J calls and clone size are as listed in that table; D and trimming were resolved from the DNA. The sample shows some 110,000 clones, about 91% of them seen only once. V is TRBV18 and J is TRBJ2-2; D is perhaps TRBD1 (6 bases). Sequencing was performed on peripheral blood. This clonotype originated in a human donor in a cohort sampled during active COVID-19. The CDR3 reads CASSSDRPNTGELFF. For the CDR3, the DNA is TGTGCCAGCTCCTCCGACAGGCCGAACACCGGGGAGCTGTTTTTT.